This record covers a single TCR beta chain. What it binds is not known. This sample stems from a study of T-cell memory formation after mild COVID-19. The study, taken as a whole, reports: Nothing confirmed that second-wave clones peaking on day 37 were specific for SARS-CoV-2.

One entry per CDR3 protein results from TCRdb running MiXCR on the 5' RACE reads. This sample has 90,000 to 120,000 distinct CDR3 sequences, with roughly a sixth found just once. Germline V gives CDR1 KGHSH, CDR2 LQKENI. V was shortened by 2 bases and J by 6 bases, with 14 bases between the two germline ends. This CDR3 has 15 residues. The source is a man younger than 35 who had mild COVID-19 (a few samples of this study predate the infection). Cell type and time point are not known. The chain carries TRBV18 and TRBJ2-1; a weak D match, TRBD1 (6 bases). Sequencing input: PBMCs or a T cell subset sorted from them (not recorded which). The CDR3 here is CASSPGSGESNEQFF. CDR3 DNA sequence: TGTGCCAGCTCACCAGGGTCAGGGGAAAGCAATGAGCAGTTCTTC.